This record concerns one TCR beta chain sequence. TCRdb's copy holds only in-frame clones and misses some; the assay was immunoSEQ multiplex PCR. The sample lists approximately 70,000 clones; roughly 91% were seen once. V shed 0 bases and J shed 2 bases, with 5 bases lying between them. Per germline, CDR1 MGHRA and CDR2 YSYEKL. This CDR3 is built from 14 residues. This record comes from a study of T cell changes during pregnancy in multiple sclerosis. The material was peripheral blood, obtained in the third trimester of pregnancy. This receptor was identified in a female donor in good health, enrolled as a control in a pregnancy study. V is TRBV4-1 and J is TRBJ2-1; D is uncertain. Here the CDR3 reads CASSQELTYNEQFF. DNA of the CDR3: TGCGCCAGCAGCCAAGAACTAACCTACAATGAGCAGTTCTTC.